This TCR beta chain derives from a study of shared clonotypes between healthy human individuals. A remark on this clone: Its antigen is still unknown.

The donors, all of them Caucasian adults, lived in Nashville, Tennessee. Libraries were prepared by immunoSEQ multiplex PCR; TCRdb keeps only in-frame clonotypes and omits some of them. The sample shows 2 million to 2.5 million clones, 93% of them seen only once. Study-wide points: Some naive CD4 clonotypes, around 4.7%, turned up in common across a few donors.

J was trimmed by 1 base and V by 5 bases; bases with no gene match: 6. CDR1 is SGHTA and CDR2 is FQGNSA in the germline V gene. The length of the CDR3 is 15 residues. This TCR was sampled from a man aged 18 to 30 in good health. Some clones in this sample may be carry-over from other donors' samples. Sequencing was carried out using naive CD4+ T cells from PBMCs. Subset here: CD45RA+ positively selected. V and J are TRBV7-2 and TRBJ2-3, with 7 bases aligning to TRBD2. Written as DNA, the CDR3 is TGTGCCAGCAGCATTAGCGGGTACCGCACAGATACGCAGTATTTT. This codes for CASSISGYRTDTQYF. Supplemented by reference TRBV7-2 and TRBJ2-3, the full variable domain reads GAGVSQSPSNKVTEKGKDVELRCDPISGHTALYWYRQSLGQGLEFLIYFQGNSAPDKSGLPSDRFSAERTGGSVSTLTIQRTQQEDSAVYLCASSISGYRTDTQYFGPGTRLTVL.